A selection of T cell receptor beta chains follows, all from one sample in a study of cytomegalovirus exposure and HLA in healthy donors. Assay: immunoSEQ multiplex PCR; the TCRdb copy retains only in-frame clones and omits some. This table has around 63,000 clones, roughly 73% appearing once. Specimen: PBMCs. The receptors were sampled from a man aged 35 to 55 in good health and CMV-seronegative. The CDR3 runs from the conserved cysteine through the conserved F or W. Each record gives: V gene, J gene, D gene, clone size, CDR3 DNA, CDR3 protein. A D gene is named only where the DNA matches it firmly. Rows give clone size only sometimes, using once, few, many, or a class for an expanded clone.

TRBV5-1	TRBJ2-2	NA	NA	TGCGCCAGCAGTGCGCGGGATTTGGTTAACGGGGAGCTGTTTTTT	CASSARDLVNGELFF
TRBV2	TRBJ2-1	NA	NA	TGTGCCAGCAGCGAGAGCTCCTACAATGAGCAGTTCTTC	CASSESSYNEQFF
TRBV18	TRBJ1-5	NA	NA	TGTGCCAGCTCCCGGCGGGCAGGCCCCCAGCATTTT	CASSRRAGPQHF
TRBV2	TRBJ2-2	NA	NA	TGTGCCGTTCGGACAGCACCCACCGGGGAGCTGTTTTTT	CAVRTAPTGELFF
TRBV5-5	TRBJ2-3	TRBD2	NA	TGTGCCAGCAGCTTGGTAGCGGGGGGCACAGATACGCAGTATTTT	CASSLVAGGTDTQYF
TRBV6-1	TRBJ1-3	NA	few	TGTGCCAGCAGTCCACAGGGCGAAGCTGGAAACACCATATATTTT	CASSPQGEAGNTIYF
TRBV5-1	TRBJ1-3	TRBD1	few	TGCGCCAGCAGCGGACAGGGGTCTGGAAACACCATATATTTT	CASSGQGSGNTIYF
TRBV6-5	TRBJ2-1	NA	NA	TGTGCCAGCAGCGATAGCTCCTACAATGAGCAGTTCTTC	CASSDSSYNEQFF
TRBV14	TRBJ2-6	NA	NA	TGTGCCAGCAGCCAAGATAAGTTTGGCCTCTTTGGCTCTGGGGCCAACGTCCTGACTTTC	CASSQDKFGLFGSGANVLTF
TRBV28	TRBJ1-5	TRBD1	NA	TGTGCCAGCAGACCTAGACAGGGGGCCCAGCCCCAGCATTTT	CASRPRQGAQPQHF
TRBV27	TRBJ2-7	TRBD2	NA	TGTGCCAGCACCACCGTTAGCGGGAGGCGTGCTTTGGGAGGCGAGCAGTACTTC	CASTTVSGRRALGGEQYF
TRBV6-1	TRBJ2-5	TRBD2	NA	TGTGCCAGCAGTGGCGGGAGGGCCCAAGAGACCCAGTACTTC	CASSGGRAQETQYF
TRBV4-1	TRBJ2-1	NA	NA	TGCGCCAGCAGCCGCGCAAGCTCCTACAATGAGCAGTTCTTC	CASSRASSYNEQFF
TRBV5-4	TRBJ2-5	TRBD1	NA	TGTGCCAGCAGCCCTCGGGACAGGGGCAAAGAGACCCAGTACTTC	CASSPRDRGKETQYF
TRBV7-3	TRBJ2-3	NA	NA	TGTGCCAGCAGCTCGGGCCGGGGAACAGATACGCAGTATTTT	CASSSGRGTDTQYF
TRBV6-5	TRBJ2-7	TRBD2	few	TGTGCCAGCAGCCGACTAGCGGATTTCTACGAGCAGTACTTC	CASSRLADFYEQYF
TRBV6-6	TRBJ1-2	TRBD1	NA	TGTGCCAGCAGTCTCGCCCTGACAGGGTCCTATGGCTACACCTTC	CASSLALTGSYGYTF
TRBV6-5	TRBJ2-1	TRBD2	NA	TGTGCCACCAAGACTAGCGGATACAATGAGCAGTTCTTC	CATKTSGYNEQFF
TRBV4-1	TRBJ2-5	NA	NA	TGCGCCAGCAGCCAAGTAATCGGAGAGACCCAGTACTTC	CASSQVIGETQYF
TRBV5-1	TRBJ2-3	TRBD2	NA	TGCGCCAGCAGCTTGGGACTAGCGCCCCTTTTGAATACGCAGTATTTT	CASSLGLAPLLNTQYF
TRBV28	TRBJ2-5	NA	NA	TGTGCCAGCAGTTTCAGGAAAAAAGAAGAGACCCAGTACTTC	CASSFRKKEETQYF
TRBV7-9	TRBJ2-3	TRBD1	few	TGTTCCAGCAGCCCTTTATCGGGACAGGGCGCAGATACGCAGTATTTT	CSSSPLSGQGADTQYF
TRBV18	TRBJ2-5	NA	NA	TGTGCCAGCCTGAGGGGGTTAGAAGAGACCCAGTACTTC	CASLRGLEETQYF
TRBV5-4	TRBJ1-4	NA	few	TGTGCCAGCAGCTTTTCGGGGATCGAAAAACTGTTTTTT	CASSFSGIEKLFF
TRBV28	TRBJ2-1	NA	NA	TGTGCCAGCAGGAGAGATGTCAATGAGCAGTTCTTC	CASRRDVNEQFF
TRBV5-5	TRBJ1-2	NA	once	TGTGCCAGCAGCTCCCTCTCTGACAGATCTAACTATGGCTACACCTTC	CASSSLSDRSNYGYTF
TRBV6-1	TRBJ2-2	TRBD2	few	TGTGCCAGCAGCGAGCAGCGGGGTAACACCGGGGAGCTGTTTTTT	CASSEQRGNTGELFF
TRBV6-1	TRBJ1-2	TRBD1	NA	TGTGCCAGCAGAGTAACAGGGGTATATGGCTACACCTTC	CASRVTGVYGYTF
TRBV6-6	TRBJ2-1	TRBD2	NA	TGTGCCAGCAGGGCGGGGGGGCCGAATGAGCAGTTCTTC	CASRAGGPNEQFF
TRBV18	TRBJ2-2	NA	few	TGTGCCAGCTCAGCCGGACAGCCAGCGAACACCGGGGAGCTGTTTTTT	CASSAGQPANTGELFF
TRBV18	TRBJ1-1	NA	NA	TGTGCCAGCTCACCAATCTCGGGGGACACTGAAGCTTTCTTT	CASSPISGDTEAFF
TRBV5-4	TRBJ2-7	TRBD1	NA	TGTGCCAGCAGCTTGGGACAGGGGGTAGCGAACTACGAGCAGTACTTC	CASSLGQGVANYEQYF
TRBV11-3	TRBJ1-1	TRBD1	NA	TGTGCCAGCAGCCTAACAGGGGGCGCGGCTGAAGCTTTCTTT	CASSLTGGAAEAFF
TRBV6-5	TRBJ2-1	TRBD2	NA	TGTGCCAGCAGTTACTCTGCAGCGGGAGGTTCCAATGAGCAGTTCTTC	CASSYSAAGGSNEQFF
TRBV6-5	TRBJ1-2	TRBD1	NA	TGTGCCAGCAGAATCCGGGACAGCCGCTATGGCTACACCTTC	CASRIRDSRYGYTF
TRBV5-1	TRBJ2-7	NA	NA	TGCGCCAGCAAGGCGGTGACTAGTTCCTACGAGCAGTACTTC	CASKAVTSSYEQYF
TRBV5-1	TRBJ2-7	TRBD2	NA	TGCGCCAGCAGCTTGGGGACTAGCGGGACCTACGAGCAGTACTTC	CASSLGTSGTYEQYF
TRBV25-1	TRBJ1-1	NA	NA	TGTGCCAGCAGTGATGTTCGAGGAAGTGAAGCTTTCTTT	CASSDVRGSEAFF
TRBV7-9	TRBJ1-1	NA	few	TGTGCCGGCGACACAGGGCTCACCACTGAAGCTTTCTTT	CAGDTGLTTEAFF
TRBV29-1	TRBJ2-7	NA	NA	TGCAGCGCTGCCCAGGGCTACGAGCAGTACTTC	CSAAQGYEQYF
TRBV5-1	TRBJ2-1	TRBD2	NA	TGCGCCAGCAGCCCCGGGACTAGCGGGAACTCCTACAATGAGCAGTTCTTC	CASSPGTSGNSYNEQFF
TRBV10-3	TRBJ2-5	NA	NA	TGTGCCATCCACGAGGGCAGGCTCCAAGAGACCCAGTACTTC	CAIHEGRLQETQYF
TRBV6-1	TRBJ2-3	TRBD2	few	TGTGCCAGCAGTGCTCTCGCGGGAGGGCCAGATACGCAGTATTTT	CASSALAGGPDTQYF
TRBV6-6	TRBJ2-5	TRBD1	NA	TGTGCCAGCACAGAGGCGGGGACAGGGGGCTCAGAGACCCAGTACTTC	CASTEAGTGGSETQYF
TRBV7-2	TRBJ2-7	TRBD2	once	TGTGCCAGCAGCTTAGGACTAGCGGGAGTATACGAGCAGTACTTC	CASSLGLAGVYEQYF
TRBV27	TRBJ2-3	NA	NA	TGTGCCAGCAGCCTAGGCGGGGTCACAGATACGCAGTATTTT	CASSLGGVTDTQYF
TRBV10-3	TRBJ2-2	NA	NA	TGTGCCATCGGTCAACTGCTCACCGGGGAGCTGTTTTTT	CAIGQLLTGELFF
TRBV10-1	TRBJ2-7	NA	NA	TGCGCCAGCAGCCCAGATACCTACGAGCAGTACTTC	CASSPDTYEQYF
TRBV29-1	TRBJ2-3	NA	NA	TGCAGCGTTGCGGGGTTTATTAGCACAGATACGCAGTATTTT	CSVAGFISTDTQYF
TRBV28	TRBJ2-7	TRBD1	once	TGTGCCATCTCACTAGGGCAGGGGGCTTACAACTTC	CAISLGQGAYNF
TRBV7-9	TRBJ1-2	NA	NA	TGTTCCAGCAGCTCCCGCGATGCGAACTATGGCTACACCTTC	CSSSSRDANYGYTF
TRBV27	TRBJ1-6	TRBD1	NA	TGTGCCAGCAGAATGACAGGGCATTCACCCCTCCACTTT	CASRMTGHSPLHF
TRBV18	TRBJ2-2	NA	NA	TGTGCCAGCTCATCAACTAGTCTCACCGGGGAGCTGTTTTTT	CASSSTSLTGELFF
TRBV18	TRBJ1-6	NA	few	TGTGCCAGCTCACCTACGGCGGTTAATTCACCCCTCCACTTT	CASSPTAVNSPLHF
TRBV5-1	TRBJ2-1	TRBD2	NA	TGCGCCAGCAGCCTAGGGACTAGCGGGAGTAATGAGCAGTTCTTC	CASSLGTSGSNEQFF
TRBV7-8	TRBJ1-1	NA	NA	TGTGCCAGCAACCCCGGCGGGCGGATTGAAGCTTTCTTT	CASNPGGRIEAFF
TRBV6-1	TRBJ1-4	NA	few	TGTGCCAGCAACCCCAGACAGGTCCCTGGTGAAAAACTGTTTTTT	CASNPRQVPGEKLFF
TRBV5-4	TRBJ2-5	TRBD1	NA	TGTGCCAGCAGCTTAGGGGGCCTCCCGGAGACCCAGTACTTC	CASSLGGLPETQYF
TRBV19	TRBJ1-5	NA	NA	TGTGCCAGTACCGGGGGGGGGTTTAGCAATCAGCCCCAGCATTTT	CASTGGGFSNQPQHF
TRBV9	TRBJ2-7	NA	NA	TGTGCCAGCAGCGTAGGACAGTCAAGCTCCTACGAGCAGTACTTC	CASSVGQSSSYEQYF